The 4 T cell receptor beta chains given below trace back to one sample, sequenced in a study of T-cell memory formation after mild COVID-19. TCRdb redid the calling of the 5' RACE reads with MiXCR, one entry per CDR3 protein. Altogether 75,000 to 95,000 distinct CDR3 sequences are present, roughly an eighth being singletons, with the ten largest covering around a quarter. Sequencing was carried out using PBMCs or a T cell subset sorted from them (not recorded which). Source of these receptors: an adult woman who had mild COVID-19 (a few samples of this study predate the infection). Cell type and time point are not known.

The V gene is TRBV13, the J gene TRBJ1-1; D may be TRBD1 (5 bases). Germline CDR1 is PRHDT and CDR2 is FYEKMQ (reference sequence). V lost 5 bases and J lost 4, with 20 bases in between. CDR3 length: 16 amino acids. CDR3 amino acids: CASSTLQGGMGTEAFF. The CDR3, as DNA: TGTGCCAGCAGCACACTGCAGGGAGGGATGGGCACTGAAGCTTTCTTT.

This clonotype was counted between two and nine times. One end of the junction is discordant with germline, which a read error may explain. The gene calls are TRBV7-7 and TRBJ2-2; no firm D call. This CDR3 comprises 16 residues. Looked up from germline, CDR1 is SSHAT and CDR2 is FNYEAQ (reference sequence). The CDR3 sequence is CASSNRGSLNTGELFF. For the CDR3, the DNA is TGTGCTAGCAGCAACCGCGGATCCCTGAACACCGGGGAGCTGTTTTTT.

The chain joins TRBV7-9 to TRBJ1-5, with 12 bases matching TRBD1. This CDR3 comprises 17 residues. V gave up 5 bases and J gave up 7 bases; unmatched junction bases: 12. CDR1 is SEHNR, CDR2 FQNEAQ, per germline (reference sequence). Here the CDR3 reads CASSISGTGGVRQPQHF. The CDR3 bases are TGTGCCAGCAGCATATCCGGGACAGGGGGCGTTAGGCAGCCCCAGCATTTT. The complete variable domain, with remaining parts taken from reference TRBV7-9 and TRBJ1-5, reads DTGVSQNPRHKITKRGQNVTFRCDPISEHNRLYWYRQTLGQGPEFLTYFQNEAQLEKSRLLSDRFSAERPKGSFSTLEIQRTEQGDSAMYLCASSISGTGGVRQPQHFGDGTRLSIL.

The chain joins TRBV4-1 to TRBJ2-3; D assignment may be TRBD1 or TRBD2 (6 bases each). Germline CDR1 and CDR2: MGHRA and YSYEKL. The CDR3 extends over 16 amino acids. V lost 1 base and J 1 base, leaving 12 bases between the germline ends. In DNA form, the CDR3 reads TGCGCCAGCAGCCAAGCGGGGGCCCCGGGCACAGATACGCAGTATTTT. Translated: CASSQAGAPGTDTQYF.